What follows are 32 T cell receptor beta chains derived from one specimen sequenced in a study of T cell responses to AZD1222 COVID-19 vaccine. Sequencing used immunoSEQ multiplex PCR; TCRdb keeps in-frame clones, though not all of them. This sample carries about 160,000 clones, 90% to 95% of them seen once, and the ten largest clones take around 0.99%. Sequencing used peripheral blood, obtained 28 days after the second AZD1222 dose. The source is an adult who received the AZD1222 COVID-19 vaccine.

The rearrangement links TRBV6-5 to TRBJ2-1; the match to TRBD1 covers 9 bases. V shed 6 bases, J shed 8 bases, and the junction held 8 bases outside the gene matches. There are 14 residues in the CDR3. Germline V gives CDR1 MNHEY, CDR2 SVGAGI. CDR3 sequence: CASSAGQGVDEQFF. CDR3 in DNA: TGTGCCAGCAGCGCGGGACAGGGTGTCGATGAGCAGTTCTTC.

The chain has TRBV5-1 and TRBJ2-7; 9 bases fit TRBD1. The V gene's germline CDR1 is SGHRS and CDR2 YFSETQ. With 5 bases clipped from V and 2 bases from J, the junction kept 8 bases outside the gene matches. The CDR3 consists of 15 residues. CDR3 sequence: CASRVTGQGPYEQYF. CDR3 in DNA: TGCGCCAGCAGAGTCACGGGACAGGGCCCCTACGAGCAGTACTTC.

The chain is built from TRBV13 and TRBJ2-3; 9 nucleotides line up with TRBD1. The CDR3 is 18 residues long. Trimming removed 5 bases from V and 1 base from J; junction bases left unmatched: 13. Germline CDR1 reads PRHDT; CDR2 reads FYEKMQ (reference sequence). The CDR3 region has the DNA TGTGCCAGCAGCCTGACCCCATTAACAGGGGGCGGCACAGATACGCAGTATTTT. Encoded protein: CASSLTPLTGGGTDTQYF.

This chain's CDR3 is CASQRDRQGNQPQHF. CDR3 sequence (DNA): TGTGCCAGCCAAAGAGACAGACAGGGCAATCAGCCCCAGCATTTT. The V and J genes are TRBV2 and TRBJ1-5; D perhaps matches TRBD1 (6 bases). Germline lookup yields CDR1 SNHLY and CDR2 FYNNEI. Trimming took off 8 bases at V and 2 bases at J, with 16 bases between the two ends. CDR3 size: 15 residues.

The genes are TRBV9 and TRBJ1-4; D is unclear. Per the germline V gene, CDR1 is SGDLS and CDR2 is YYNGEE. The CDR3 contains 14 residues. Trimming pared 3 bases from V and 7 bases from J, leaving 13 bases between. The CDR3 DNA reads TGTGCCAGCAGCGAGCAGTGGGCGGGTGAAAAACTGTTTTTT. Translation: CASSEQWAGEKLFF.

The chain combines TRBV3-1 (or the pseudogene TRBV3-2) with TRBJ1-1; D perhaps matches TRBD1 (5 bases). This CDR3 is 12 amino acids long. Germline CDR1 and CDR2: LGHDT and YNNKEL (reference sequence). The germline V and J ends were trimmed by 5 bases and 7 bases, with 11 bases remaining between them. In nucleotides, the CDR3 is TGTGCCAGCAGCAACGGGGGGATTGAAGCTTTCTTT. Protein: CASSNGGIEAFF.

The rearrangement links TRBV5-5 to TRBJ2-1; 10 bases are a match to TRBD2. In germline, CDR1 is SGHKS, CDR2 YYEKEE (reference sequence). CDR3 size: 13 residues. The junction had 5 bases not matched to a gene; V was cut back by 4 bases and J by 10 bases. The CDR3 nucleotides are TGTGCCAGCAGCCCGGGACTAGCGCCAGAGCAGTTCTTC. This gives the protein CASSPGLAPEQFF.

This clone was seen a single time. In the same sample, other DNA sequences code for this CDR3. The chain recombines TRBV3-1 (or the pseudogene TRBV3-2) with TRBJ2-5; D uncertain. The V gene's germline CDR1 is LGHDT and CDR2 YNNKEL (reference sequence). The CDR3 has 12 residues. The V end was cut by 0 bases, the J end by 5 bases, with 4 bases between. The DNA of the CDR3 is TGTGCCAGCAGCCAAGATCCCGAGACCCAGTACTTC. Its translation is CASSQDPETQYF.

The chain uses TRBV7-2 and TRBJ1-2, with D possibly matching TRBD1 (6 bases). In germline, CDR1 is SGHTA, CDR2 FQGNSA. This CDR3 has 14 amino acids. V was trimmed by 4 bases and J by 8 bases, leaving 17 bases between them. This CDR3 reads CASSSGQQSGGYTF. In nucleotides, the CDR3 is TGTGCCAGCAGCTCAGGACAGCAATCTGGCGGCTACACCTTC.

J is TRBJ2-7 and V is TRBV19; D is ambiguous. CDR1 is LNHDA, CDR2 SQIVND, per germline (reference sequence). V was cut by 2 bases and J by 5 bases, with 13 bases left in between. The CDR3 loop spans 14 amino acids. This chain's CDR3 is CASSINPKADEQYF. In nucleotides, the CDR3 is TGTGCCAGTAGTATAAACCCCAAGGCAGACGAGCAGTACTTC.

CDR3 loop: CASLRTGNYGYTF. CDR3 DNA: TGTGCCAGCTTAAGGACAGGGAACTATGGCTACACCTTC. The chain combines TRBV18 with TRBJ1-2; 8 bases agree with TRBD1. This CDR3 has 13 amino acids. Germline CDR1 reads KGHSH; CDR2 reads LQKENI. V lost 7 bases, J lost 2 bases, and 3 bases stayed unmatched.

The chain employs TRBV28 and TRBJ2-7, with TRBD2 matching over 11 bases. Trimming cost V 4 bases and J 3 bases; bases outside gene matches: 2. The CDR3 is 14 residues long. Germline V gene data show CDR1 as MDHEN and CDR2 as SYDVKM. The CDR3 DNA sequence: TGTGCCAGCAGTTCCGGGACTAGCGGCTACGAGCAGTACTTC. This gives the protein CASSSGTSGYEQYF.

The chain carries TRBV7-8 and TRBJ1-2; the D is unclear. In germline, CDR1 is SGHVS, CDR2 FQNEAQ. Trimming stripped 0 bases from V and 7 bases from J, with 9 bases between. This CDR3 has 13 residues. CDR3 sequence: CASSLAGMGGYTF. CDR3 bases: TGTGCCAGCAGCTTAGCCGGGATGGGTGGCTACACCTTC.

The chain recombines TRBV7-3 with TRBJ2-1, with D possibly TRBD1 on 5 matching bases. This CDR3 region has 13 residues. The ends were cut back, 2 bases at V and 6 bases at J, with 8 bases in the middle. Per the germline V gene, CDR1 is SGHTA and CDR2 is FQGTGA. The CDR3 region has the DNA TGTGCCAGCAGCTTATCGCAGGGCAATGAGCAGTTCTTC. It yields the protein CASSLSQGNEQFF.

CDR3 sequence: CASSVEEGGFSGYTF. The CDR3 DNA sequence: TGTGCCAGCAGCGTAGAGGAAGGGGGATTCTCTGGCTACACCTTC. The chain recombines TRBV9 with TRBJ1-2, with D perhaps TRBD1 (6 bases). Germline CDR1 and CDR2: SGDLS and YYNGEE. The CDR3 is 15 amino acids. Trimming stripped 0 bases from V and 7 bases from J, with 16 bases between.

In its sample, this clone was seen once. The chain uses TRBV3-1 (or the pseudogene TRBV3-2) and TRBJ2-3; 10 positions agree with TRBD2. V shed 3 bases, J shed 1 base, and the junction held 1 base outside the gene matches. The CDR3 consists of 15 residues. In germline, CDR1 is LGHDT, CDR2 YNNKEL (reference sequence). For the CDR3, the DNA is TGTGCCAGCAGCCACCTAGCGGGGGGCACAGATACGCAGTATTTT. The encoded protein is CASSHLAGGTDTQYF.

The chain combines TRBV18 with TRBJ2-2, with 14 bases aligning to TRBD2. Germline V gene data show CDR1 as KGHSH and CDR2 as LQKENI. V was pared by 3 bases and J by 6 bases, with 6 bases of the junction left unmatched. CDR3 length equals 17 residues. In DNA form, the CDR3 reads TGTGCCAGCTCACCGCGACTAGCGGGGGGGCTGGCCGGGGAGCTGTTTTTT. Residues: CASSPRLAGGLAGELFF.

This clone was recorded once. This rearrangement joins TRBV5-1 to TRBJ2-3; TRBD1 agrees at 8 bases. The CDR3 contains 14 residues. V gave up 3 bases and J gave up 5 bases; unmatched junction bases: 5. Germline values: CDR1 SGHRS, CDR2 YFSETQ. The DNA of the CDR3 is TGCGCCAGCAGCTCCTGGACAGGGCGAGATACGCAGTATTTT. Protein: CASSSWTGRDTQYF.

DNA of the CDR3: TGTGCCAGCTCACCAACGGCCGGGCAGTTGAACACTGAAGCTTTCTTT. Its translation is CASSPTAGQLNTEAFF. The chain couples TRBV18 to TRBJ1-1, with D hard to call. Germline V gene lookup returns CDR1 KGHSH and CDR2 LQKENI. The CDR3 consists of 16 residues. Trimming stripped 2 bases from V and 0 bases from J, with 13 bases between.

The V call is TRBV2, the J call TRBJ1-2, with 9 bases that match TRBD1. V gave up 6 bases and J gave up 0 bases; unmatched junction bases: 2. Germline values: CDR1 SNHLY, CDR2 FYNNEI. This CDR3 is built from 14 residues. Here the CDR3 DNA reads TGTGCCAGCAGGCGACAGGGGGCTAACTATGGCTACACCTTC. It yields the protein CASRRQGANYGYTF.

The rearrangement uses TRBV4-2 and TRBJ1-2; 7 nucleotides line up with TRBD1. After removal of 2 bases from V and 0 bases from J, the junction contained 6 bases not matched to a gene. Germline V gene lookup returns CDR1 LGHNA and CDR2 YNFKEQ. CDR3 length: 16 residues. CDR3 residues: CASSQPDRVPNYGYTF. The CDR3 DNA is TGTGCCAGCAGCCAACCCGACAGGGTTCCTAACTATGGCTACACCTTC.

The V call is TRBV30, the J call TRBJ2-7; D not certain. CDR1 is GTSNPN, CDR2 SVGIG, per germline (reference sequence). Trimming cost V 1 base and J 2 bases, with 9 bases left between them. The CDR3 covers 13 residues. CDR3 coding DNA: TGTGCCTGGAGTGCCCCGCAGCCCTACGAGCAGTACTTC. It encodes CAWSAPQPYEQYF.

The chain employs TRBV7-2 and TRBJ1-5, with 7 nucleotides matching TRBD1. Per germline, CDR1 SGHTA and CDR2 FQGNSA. The CDR3 runs 18 residues. With 4 bases clipped from V and 1 base from J, the junction kept 13 bases outside the gene matches. CDR3 sequence reads: CASSSTAWDSVSNQPQHF. In DNA form, the CDR3 reads TGTGCCAGCAGCTCGACCGCCTGGGACAGTGTAAGCAATCAGCCCCAGCATTTT. The full variable domain, completed using reference TRBV7-2 and TRBJ1-5, is GAGVSQSPSNKVTEKGKDVELRCDPISGHTALYWYRQSLGQGLEFLIYFQGNSAPDKSGLPSDRFSAERTGGSVSTLTIQRTQQEDSAVYLCASSSTAWDSVSNQPQHFGDGTRLSIL.

The chain couples TRBV27 to TRBJ1-2; 7 nucleotides match TRBD1. V lost 8 bases to trimming and J lost 5 bases; unmatched junction nucleotides: 5. Germline V gene lookup returns CDR1 MNHEY and CDR2 SMNVEV (reference sequence). The CDR3 runs 12 residues. CDR3 in DNA: TGTGCCAGCCACGACAGGGTTTATGGCTACACCTTC. Amino acid sequence: CASHDRVYGYTF.

This sequence joins TRBV3-1 (or the pseudogene TRBV3-2) and TRBJ1-5; D unresolved. V was clipped by 0 bases and J by 4 bases, with 10 bases between them. Germline lookup yields CDR1 LGHDT and CDR2 YNNKEL (reference sequence). The CDR3 spans 15 residues. This CDR3 is CASSQDATHNQPQHF. The CDR3 region has the DNA TGTGCCAGCAGCCAAGACGCGACGCATAATCAGCCCCAGCATTTT.

The chain carries TRBV6-1 and TRBJ1-2, with a tentative D call TRBD1 (6 bases). V lost 3 bases to trimming and J lost 0 bases, with 8 bases between them. Germline CDR1 and CDR2: MNHNS and SASEGT. CDR3 length equals 14 residues. This chain's CDR3 is CASSDRTANYGYTF. In DNA, the CDR3 is TGTGCCAGCAGTGACCGGACAGCTAACTATGGCTACACCTTC.

This clone was detected only once. The CDR3 DNA sequence: TGTGCCAGCAGCGTGACTAGCGGGGCTCTCGCCGGGGAGCTGTTTTTT. It codes for CASSVTSGALAGELFF. The chain uses TRBV9 and TRBJ2-2; 11 bases align to TRBD2. This CDR3 is 16 amino acids long. Germline values: CDR1 SGDLS, CDR2 YYNGEE. V lost 2 bases and J lost 6; bases outside the gene matches: 6.

This clone was observed a single time. Other DNA variants within this sample encode the same CDR3. The chain links TRBV27 to TRBJ1-2; 10 positions agree with TRBD1. Germline V CDR1 and CDR2: MNHEY, SMNVEV (reference sequence). This CDR3 comprises 13 residues. Losses at the gene ends were 4 bases for V and 8 bases for J; bases not matched to a gene: 4. In DNA form, the CDR3 reads TGTGCCAGCAGTTCGGGGACAGGGGTCGGCTACACCTTC. Amino acid sequence: CASSSGTGVGYTF.

The genes are TRBV29-1 and TRBJ2-3; TRBD2 matches 10 bases. The junction had 7 bases not matched to a gene; V was cut back by 4 bases and J by 3 bases. Germline V gene lookup returns CDR1 SQVTM and CDR2 ANQGSEA. The CDR3 is made up of 15 amino acids. CDR3 DNA sequence: TGCAGCGTTGGGGTAGCGGGGGGCCCGACAGATACGCAGTATTTT. It codes for CSVGVAGGPTDTQYF.

The V gene is TRBV10-1, the J gene TRBJ2-1; the match to TRBD2 covers 7 bases. V gave up 6 bases and J gave up 7 bases; unmatched junction bases: 9. The CDR3 spans 14 residues. Germline V lookup: CDR1 WNHNN, CDR2 SYGVQD (reference sequence). CDR3 sequence reads: CASSPGLDLNEQFF. CDR3 DNA sequence: TGCGCCAGCAGCCCCGGACTAGATCTAAATGAGCAGTTCTTC.

The J gene is TRBJ1-2, the V gene TRBV10-3; 7 bases match TRBD1. Losses at the gene ends were 5 bases for V and 7 bases for J; bases not matched to a gene: 19. The germline V gene encodes CDR1 ENHRY and CDR2 SYGVKD. The CDR3 covers 17 residues. CDR3 amino acids: CAISYRTGGFGDFGYTF. CDR3 coding DNA: TGTGCCATCAGTTACAGGACAGGCGGGTTTGGTGACTTTGGCTACACCTTC.

V and J are TRBV6-1 and TRBJ2-6; D might be TRBD1 (5 bases). V lost 3 bases to trimming and J lost 2 bases, with 8 bases between them. Per germline, CDR1 MNHNS and CDR2 SASEGT. The CDR3 is 15 amino acids. Here the CDR3 reads CASSDSGTGANVLTF. The DNA of the CDR3 is TGTGCCAGCAGTGATTCAGGGACTGGGGCCAACGTCCTGACTTTC.